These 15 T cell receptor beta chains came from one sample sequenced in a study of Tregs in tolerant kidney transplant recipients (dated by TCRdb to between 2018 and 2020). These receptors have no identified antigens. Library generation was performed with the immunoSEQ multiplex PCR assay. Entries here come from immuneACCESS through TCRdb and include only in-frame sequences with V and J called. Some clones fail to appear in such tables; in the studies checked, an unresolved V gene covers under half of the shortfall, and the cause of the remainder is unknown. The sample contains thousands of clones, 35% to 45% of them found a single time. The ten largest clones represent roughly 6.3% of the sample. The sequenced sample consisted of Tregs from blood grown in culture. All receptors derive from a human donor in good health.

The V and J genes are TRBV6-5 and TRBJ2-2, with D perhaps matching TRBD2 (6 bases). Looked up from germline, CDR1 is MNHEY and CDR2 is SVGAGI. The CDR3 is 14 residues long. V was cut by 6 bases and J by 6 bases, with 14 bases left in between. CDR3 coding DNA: TGTGCCAGCAGGCCCCTAGCGTTGGCCGGGGAGCTGTTTTTT. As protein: CASRPLALAGELFF.

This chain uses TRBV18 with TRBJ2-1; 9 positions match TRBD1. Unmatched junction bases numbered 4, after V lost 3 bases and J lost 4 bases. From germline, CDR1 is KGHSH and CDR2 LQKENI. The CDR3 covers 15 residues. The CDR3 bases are TGTGCCAGCTCACCCGGGACAGGGTCGTACAATGAGCAGTTCTTC. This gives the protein CASSPGTGSYNEQFF. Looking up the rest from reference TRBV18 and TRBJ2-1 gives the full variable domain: NAGVMQNPRHLVRRRGQEARLRCSPMKGHSHVYWYRQLPEEGLKFMVYLQKENIIDESGMPKERFSAEFPKEGPSILRIQQVVRGDSAAYFCASSPGTGSYNEQFFGPGTRLTVL.

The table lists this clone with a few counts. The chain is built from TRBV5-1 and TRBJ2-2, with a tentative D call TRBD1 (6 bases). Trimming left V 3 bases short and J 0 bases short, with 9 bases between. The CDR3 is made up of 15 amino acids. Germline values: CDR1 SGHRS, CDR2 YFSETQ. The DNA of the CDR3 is TGCGCCAGCAGCTCGCAGGGGCCGAACACCGGGGAGCTGTTTTTT. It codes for CASSSQGPNTGELFF.

The CDR3 reads CASSDMNQPQHF. CDR3 bases: TGTGCCAGCAGTGATATGAATCAGCCCCAGCATTTT. The V gene is TRBV6-1, the J gene TRBJ1-5; D is uncertain. V shed 3 bases and J shed 4 bases, with 4 bases lying between them. Per the germline V gene, CDR1 is MNHNS and CDR2 is SASEGT. The CDR3 runs to 12 residues.

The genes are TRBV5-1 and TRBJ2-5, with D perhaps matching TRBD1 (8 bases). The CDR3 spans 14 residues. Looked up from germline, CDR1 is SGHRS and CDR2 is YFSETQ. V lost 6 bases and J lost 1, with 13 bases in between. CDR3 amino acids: CASKTGGAQETQYF. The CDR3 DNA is TGCGCCAGCAAAACAGGGGGGGCCCAAGAGACCCAGTACTTC.

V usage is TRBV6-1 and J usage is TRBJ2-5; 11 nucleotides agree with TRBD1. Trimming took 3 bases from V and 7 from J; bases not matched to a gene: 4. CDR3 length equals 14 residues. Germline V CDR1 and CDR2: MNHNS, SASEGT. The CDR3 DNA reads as TGTGCCAGCAGTGATCGGACAGGGGGCCTGACCCAGTACTTC. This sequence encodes CASSDRTGGLTQYF.

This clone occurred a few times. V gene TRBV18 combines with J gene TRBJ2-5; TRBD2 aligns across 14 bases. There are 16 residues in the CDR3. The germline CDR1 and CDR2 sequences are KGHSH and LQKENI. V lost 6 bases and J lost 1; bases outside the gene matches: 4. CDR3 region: CASSPGLAGGQETQYF. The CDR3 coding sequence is TGTGCCAGCTCTCCCGGACTAGCGGGGGGCCAAGAGACCCAGTACTTC.

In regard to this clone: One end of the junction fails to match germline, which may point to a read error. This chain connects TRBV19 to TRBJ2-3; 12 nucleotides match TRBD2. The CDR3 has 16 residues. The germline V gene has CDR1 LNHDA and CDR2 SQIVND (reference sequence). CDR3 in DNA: TGTGCCAGTAGTGCACGACTAGCGGGAGTTCCCAGATACGCAGTATTT. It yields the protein CASSARLAGVPRYAVF.

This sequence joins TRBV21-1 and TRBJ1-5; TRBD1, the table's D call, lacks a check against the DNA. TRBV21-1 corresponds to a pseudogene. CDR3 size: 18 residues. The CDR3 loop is CASSKRKGTGGSDQPQHF. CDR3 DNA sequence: TGTGCCAGCAGCAAGCGAAAAGGGACAGGGGGCAGCGATCAGCCCCAGCATTTT.

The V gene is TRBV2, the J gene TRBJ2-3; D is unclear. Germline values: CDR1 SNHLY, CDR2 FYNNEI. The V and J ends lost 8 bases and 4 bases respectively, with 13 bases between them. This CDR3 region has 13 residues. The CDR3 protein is CASGLWGADTQYF. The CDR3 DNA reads TGTGCCAGCGGATTATGGGGTGCAGATACGCAGTATTTT.

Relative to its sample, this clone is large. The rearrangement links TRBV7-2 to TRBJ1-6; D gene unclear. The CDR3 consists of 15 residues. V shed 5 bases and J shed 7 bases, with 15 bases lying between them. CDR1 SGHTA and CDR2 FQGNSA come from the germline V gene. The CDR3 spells CASSLLGSFNSPLHF. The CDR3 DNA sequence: TGTGCCAGCAGCCTGTTGGGCTCCTTCAATTCACCCCTCCACTTT.

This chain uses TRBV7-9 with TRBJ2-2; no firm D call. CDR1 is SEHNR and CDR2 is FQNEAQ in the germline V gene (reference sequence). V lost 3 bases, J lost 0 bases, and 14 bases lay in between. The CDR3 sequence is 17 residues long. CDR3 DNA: TGTGCCAGCAGCTTGGTGGCCTTTTCCGCGAACACCGGGGAGCTGTTTTTT. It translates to CASSLVAFSANTGELFF.

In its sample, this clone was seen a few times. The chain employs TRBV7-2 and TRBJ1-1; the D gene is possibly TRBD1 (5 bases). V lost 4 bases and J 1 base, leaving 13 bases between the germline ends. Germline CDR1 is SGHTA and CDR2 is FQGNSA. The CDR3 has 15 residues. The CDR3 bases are TGTGCCAGCAGCTCAAGGGGACGGAGGAACACTGAAGCTTTCTTT. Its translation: CASSSRGRRNTEAFF.

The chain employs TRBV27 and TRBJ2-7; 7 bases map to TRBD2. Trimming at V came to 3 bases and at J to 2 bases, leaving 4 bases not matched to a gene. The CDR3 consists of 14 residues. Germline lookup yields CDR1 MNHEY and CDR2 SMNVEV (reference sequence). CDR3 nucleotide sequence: TGTGCCAGCAGTTTTGGCGGGAGCCCCTACGAGCAGTACTTC. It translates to CASSFGGSPYEQYF.

Here the CDR3 reads CASSEVGALVYEQYF. The CDR3 region has the DNA TGTGCCAGCAGTGAAGTAGGGGCCTTAGTCTACGAGCAGTACTTC. The chain links TRBV2 to TRBJ2-7; possibly TRBD1 for D (5 bases). Germline values: CDR1 SNHLY, CDR2 FYNNEI. This CDR3 is 15 amino acids long. The germline V and J ends were trimmed by 1 base and 3 bases, with 13 bases remaining between them.